This T cell receptor beta chain comes out of a study of T cells after yellow fever vaccination. There are a few counts of this clonotype. It was through 5'RACE template switching that TCR cDNA was made, with a universal primer site and UMIs added. TCRdb ran MiXCR on the 5' RACE reads and lists one entry per CDR3 protein. The sample includes 300,000 to 400,000 distinct CDR3 sequences, about 8.3% of them seen just once. Sequenced here: PBMCs, sampled roughly seven weeks after the first yellow fever vaccination. The receptor was isolated from a man aged 18 to 29 who received the YFV17D yellow fever vaccine.

The CDR3 is CSVDEGGDQPQHF. CDR3 nucleotide sequence: TGCAGCGTTGATGAGGGGGGAGATCAGCCCCAGCATTTT. This rearrangement joins TRBV29-1 to TRBJ1-5; possibly TRBD1 for D (6 bases). Between the trimmed V and J ends, which lost 3 bases and 5 bases, there was a span of 11 bases. This CDR3 is 13 amino acids long. Germline V lookup: CDR1 SQVTM, CDR2 ANQGSEA.